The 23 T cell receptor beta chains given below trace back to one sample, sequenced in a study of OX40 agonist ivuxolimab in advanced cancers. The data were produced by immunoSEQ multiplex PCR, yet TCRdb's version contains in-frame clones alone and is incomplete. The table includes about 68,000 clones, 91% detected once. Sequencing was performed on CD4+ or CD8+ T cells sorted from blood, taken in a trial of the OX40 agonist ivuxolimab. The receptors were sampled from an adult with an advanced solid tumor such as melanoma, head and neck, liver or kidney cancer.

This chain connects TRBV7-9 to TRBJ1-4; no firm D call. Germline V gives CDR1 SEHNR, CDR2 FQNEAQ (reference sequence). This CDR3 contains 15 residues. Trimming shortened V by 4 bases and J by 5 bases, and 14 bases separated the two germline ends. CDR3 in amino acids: CASSSRGDANEKLFF. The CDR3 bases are TGTGCCAGCAGCTCGAGAGGAGATGCAAATGAAAAACTGTTTTTT.

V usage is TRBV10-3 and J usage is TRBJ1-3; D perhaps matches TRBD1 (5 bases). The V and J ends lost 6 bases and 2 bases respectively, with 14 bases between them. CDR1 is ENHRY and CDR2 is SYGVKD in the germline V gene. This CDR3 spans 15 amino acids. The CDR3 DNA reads TGTGCCATCAGAGAGGGGAGGGAAACTGGAAACACCATATATTTT. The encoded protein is CAIREGRETGNTIYF.

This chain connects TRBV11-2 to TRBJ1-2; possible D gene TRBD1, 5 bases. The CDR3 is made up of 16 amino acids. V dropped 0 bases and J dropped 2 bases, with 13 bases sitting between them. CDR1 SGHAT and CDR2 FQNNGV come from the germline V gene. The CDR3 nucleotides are TGTGCCAGCAGCTTAGATTTCGGGACGTTGAACTATGGCTACACCTTC. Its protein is CASSLDFGTLNYGYTF. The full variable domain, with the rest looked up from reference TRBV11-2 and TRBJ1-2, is EAGVAQSPRYKIIEKRQSVAFWCNPISGHATLYWYQQILGQGPKLLIQFQNNGVVDDSQLPKDRFSAERLKGVDSTLKIQPAKLEDSAVYLCASSLDFGTLNYGYTFGSGTRLTVV.

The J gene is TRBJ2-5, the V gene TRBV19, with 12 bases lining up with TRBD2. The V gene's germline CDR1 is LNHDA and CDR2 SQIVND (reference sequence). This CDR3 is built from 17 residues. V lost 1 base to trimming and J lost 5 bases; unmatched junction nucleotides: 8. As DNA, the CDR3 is TGTGCCAGTAGTATAGCGCAGGGACTAGCGGGCTTGGAGACCCAGTACTTC. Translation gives CASSIAQGLAGLETQYF.

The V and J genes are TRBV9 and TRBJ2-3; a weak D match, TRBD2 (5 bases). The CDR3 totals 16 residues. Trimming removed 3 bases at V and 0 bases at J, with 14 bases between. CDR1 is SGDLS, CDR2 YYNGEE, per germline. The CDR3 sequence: CASSGSGTTSTDTQYF. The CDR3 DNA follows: TGTGCCAGCAGCGGAAGCGGAACTACTAGCACAGATACGCAGTATTTT.

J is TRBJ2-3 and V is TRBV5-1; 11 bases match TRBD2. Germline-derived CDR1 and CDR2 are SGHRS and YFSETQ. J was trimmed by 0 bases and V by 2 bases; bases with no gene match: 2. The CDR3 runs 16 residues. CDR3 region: CASSFRTSGSTDTQYF. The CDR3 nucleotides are TGCGCCAGCAGCTTTCGGACTAGCGGGAGCACAGATACGCAGTATTTT.

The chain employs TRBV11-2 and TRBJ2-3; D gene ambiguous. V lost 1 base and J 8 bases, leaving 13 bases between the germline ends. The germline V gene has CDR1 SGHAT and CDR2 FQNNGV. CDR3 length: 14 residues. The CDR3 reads CASSLGGTWSTQYF. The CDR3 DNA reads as TGTGCCAGCAGCTTAGGTGGCACCTGGAGTACGCAGTATTTT.

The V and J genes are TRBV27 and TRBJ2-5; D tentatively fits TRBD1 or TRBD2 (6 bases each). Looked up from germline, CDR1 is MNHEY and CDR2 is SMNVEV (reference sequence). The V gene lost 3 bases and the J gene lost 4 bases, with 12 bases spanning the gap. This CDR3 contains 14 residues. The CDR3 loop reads CASSFGGHLETQYF. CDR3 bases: TGTGCCAGCAGTTTTGGGGGGCACTTAGAGACCCAGTACTTC.

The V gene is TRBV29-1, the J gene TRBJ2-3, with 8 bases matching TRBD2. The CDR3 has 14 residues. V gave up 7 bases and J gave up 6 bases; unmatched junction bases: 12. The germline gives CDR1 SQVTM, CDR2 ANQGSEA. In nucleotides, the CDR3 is TGCAGCGCAAGTGTTGGACTAGCCCGGGATACGCAGTATTTT. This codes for CSASVGLARDTQYF.

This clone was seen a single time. This CDR3 reads CAISDPDRQETQYF. The CDR3 nucleotides read TGTGCCATCAGTGATCCCGACAGGCAAGAGACCCAGTACTTC. The chain is built from TRBV10-3 and TRBJ2-5, with D maybe TRBD1 (6 bases). CDR1 ENHRY and CDR2 SYGVKD come from the germline V gene. The CDR3 totals 14 residues. V lost 3 bases and J 2 bases, leaving 10 bases between the germline ends.

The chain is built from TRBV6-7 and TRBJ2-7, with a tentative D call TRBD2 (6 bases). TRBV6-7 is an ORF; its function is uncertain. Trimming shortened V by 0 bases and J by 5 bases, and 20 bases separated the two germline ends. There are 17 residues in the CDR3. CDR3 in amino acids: CASSYSPRRGLGNEQYF. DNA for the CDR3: TGTGCCAGCAGTTACTCCCCCCGGCGGGGTCTAGGGAACGAGCAGTACTTC.

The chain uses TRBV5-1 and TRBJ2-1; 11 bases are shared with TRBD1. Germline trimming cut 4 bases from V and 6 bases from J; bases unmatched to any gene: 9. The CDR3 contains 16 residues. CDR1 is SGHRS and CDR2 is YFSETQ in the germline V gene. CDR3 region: CASSIGTGGLINEQFF. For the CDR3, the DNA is TGCGCCAGCAGCATCGGGACAGGGGGTTTGATCAATGAGCAGTTCTTC.

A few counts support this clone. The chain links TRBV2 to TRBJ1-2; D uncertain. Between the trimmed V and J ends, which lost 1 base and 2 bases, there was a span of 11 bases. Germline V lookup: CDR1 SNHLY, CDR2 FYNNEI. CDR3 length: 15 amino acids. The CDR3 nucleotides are TGTGCCAGCAGTGAAGACGACCCCTGGAACTATGGCTACACCTTC. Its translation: CASSEDDPWNYGYTF. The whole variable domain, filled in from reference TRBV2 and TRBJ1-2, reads EPEVTQTPSHQVTQMGQEVILRCVPISNHLYFYWYRQILGQKVEFLVSFYNNEISEKSEIFDDQFSVERPDGSNFTLKIRSTKLEDSAMYFCASSEDDPWNYGYTFGSGTRLTVV.

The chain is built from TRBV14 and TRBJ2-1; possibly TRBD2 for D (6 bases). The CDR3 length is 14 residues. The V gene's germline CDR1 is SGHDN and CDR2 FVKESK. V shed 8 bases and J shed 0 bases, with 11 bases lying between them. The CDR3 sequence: CASGRDLSYNEQFF. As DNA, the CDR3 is TGTGCCAGCGGGCGGGACCTCTCCTACAATGAGCAGTTCTTC.

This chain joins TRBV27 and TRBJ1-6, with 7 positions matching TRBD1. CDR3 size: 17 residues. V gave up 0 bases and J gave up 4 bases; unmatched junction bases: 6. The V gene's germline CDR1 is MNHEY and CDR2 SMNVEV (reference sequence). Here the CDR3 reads CASSLSGRGSYNSPLHF. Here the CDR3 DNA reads TGTGCCAGCAGTTTATCGGGCAGGGGGTCTTATAATTCACCCCTCCACTTT.

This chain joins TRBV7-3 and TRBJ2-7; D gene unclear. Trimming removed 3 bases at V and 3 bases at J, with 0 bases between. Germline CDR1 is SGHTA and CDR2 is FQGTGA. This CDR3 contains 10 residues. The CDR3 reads CASSFYEQYF. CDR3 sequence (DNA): TGTGCCAGCAGCTTCTACGAGCAGTACTTC.

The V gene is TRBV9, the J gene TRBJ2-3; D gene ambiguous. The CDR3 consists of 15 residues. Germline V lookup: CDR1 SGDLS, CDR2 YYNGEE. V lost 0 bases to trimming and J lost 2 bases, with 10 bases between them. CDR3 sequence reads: CASSVGPGDTDTQYF. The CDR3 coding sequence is TGTGCCAGCAGCGTAGGCCCCGGAGACACAGATACGCAGTATTTT.

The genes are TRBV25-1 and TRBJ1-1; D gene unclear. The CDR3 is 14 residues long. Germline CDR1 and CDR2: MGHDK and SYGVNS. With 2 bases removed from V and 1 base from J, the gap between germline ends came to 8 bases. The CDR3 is CASSEKTPNTEAFF. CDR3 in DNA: TGTGCCAGCAGTGAAAAAACCCCGAACACTGAAGCTTTCTTT.

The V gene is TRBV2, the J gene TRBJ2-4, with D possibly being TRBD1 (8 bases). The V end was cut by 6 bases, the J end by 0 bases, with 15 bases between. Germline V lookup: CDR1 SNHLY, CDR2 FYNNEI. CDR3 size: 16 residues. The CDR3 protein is CASRQQGGLAKNIQYF. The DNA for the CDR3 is TGTGCCAGCAGGCAACAGGGGGGGCTAGCCAAAAACATTCAGTACTTC.

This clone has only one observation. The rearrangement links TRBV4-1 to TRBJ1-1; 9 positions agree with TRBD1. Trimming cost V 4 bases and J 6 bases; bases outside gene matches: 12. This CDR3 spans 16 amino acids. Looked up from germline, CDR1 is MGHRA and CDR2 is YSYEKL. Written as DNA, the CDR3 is TGCGCCAGCAGCCTCACTCCGGCACAGGGGGCCTCTGAAGCTTTCTTT. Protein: CASSLTPAQGASEAFF.

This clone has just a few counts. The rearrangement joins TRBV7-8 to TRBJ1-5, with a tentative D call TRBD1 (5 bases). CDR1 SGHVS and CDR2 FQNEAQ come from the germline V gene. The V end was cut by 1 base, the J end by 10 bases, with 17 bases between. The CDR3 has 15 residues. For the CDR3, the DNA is TGTGCCAGCAGCTTAGTCGGGGGAGTGGTAGAACCCCAGCATTTT. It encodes CASSLVGGVVEPQHF.

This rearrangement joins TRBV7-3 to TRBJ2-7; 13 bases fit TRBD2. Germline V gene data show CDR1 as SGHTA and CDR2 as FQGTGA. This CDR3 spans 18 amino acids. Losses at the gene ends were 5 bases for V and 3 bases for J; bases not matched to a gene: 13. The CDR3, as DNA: TGTGCCAGCAGCGTCGGACTAGCGGGAGTCCTAGGAAGCTACGAGCAGTACTTC. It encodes CASSVGLAGVLGSYEQYF.

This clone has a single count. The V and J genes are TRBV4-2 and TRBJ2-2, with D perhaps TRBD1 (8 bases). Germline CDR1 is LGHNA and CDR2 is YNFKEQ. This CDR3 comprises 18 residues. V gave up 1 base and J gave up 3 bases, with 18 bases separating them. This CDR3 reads CASSQVWNRGRDTGELFF. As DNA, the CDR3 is TGTGCCAGCAGCCAAGTATGGAACAGGGGGAGGGACACCGGGGAGCTGTTTTTT.